The present T cell receptor beta chain was sequenced within a study of T cells in Graves' hyperthyroidism and ophthalmopathy. This clonotype was counted at least ten times. The germline CDR1 and CDR2 sequences are SGHTA and FQGTGA. Deletions cut 2 bases from V and 3 bases from J, with 14 bases between. The CDR3 runs 15 residues. Researchers took RNA transcripts and amplified the TCR beta CDR3 regions from them. Primed by the HTBI set, a first-round RT-PCR was run on the TCR CDR3. A single record per CDR3 protein comes from TCRdb applying MiXCR to the multiplex PCR reads. The sample yields more than 500,000 distinct CDR3 sequences, approximately 49% seen once.

The origin of this receptor is an adult woman with Graves' disease, either hyperthyroidism or ophthalmopathy (not recorded which). V is TRBV7-3 and J is TRBJ2-7; no clear D. Sequencing used peripheral blood or thyroid tissue (not recorded which). The CDR3 bases are TGTGCCAGCAGCTTAGCCCCGGTCCCCGGCTACGAGCAGTACTTC. It translates to CASSLAPVPGYEQYF.